This TCR beta chain emerged from a study of tissue T cells after allogeneic stem cell transplantation. Notes on the study in general: Only a limited share of tissue TCRs appeared in blood or spleen.

The CDR3 spans 12 residues. Deletions cut 4 bases from V and 2 bases from J, with 5 bases between. CDR1 KGHPV and CDR2 FQNQEV come from the germline V gene (reference sequence). This clone appeared a few times. Its matching antigen is unknown. Germline and genes: mouse. With the read ending 1 residue before the CDR3 end, the germline J gene is used to fill in that end. Sequencing used immunoSEQ multiplex PCR; TCRdb keeps in-frame clones, though not all of them. The table records roughly 7,300 clones, approximately 52% of them present only once. Stated time point: mouse harvest day 7 after allogeneic transplant. Mouse grafts combined 10^7 T-cell-depleted bone marrow cells with 10^6 splenic CD5+ T cells.

The sample comprised gut tissue. The source is a female BALB/c mouse given C57BL/6 T cells with graft-versus-host disease after an allogeneic hematopoietic cell transplant. V usage is TRBV26 and J usage is TRBJ1-2; D is ambiguous. The chain's CDR3 is CASSRGNSDYTF. The sequenced part of the CDR3 DNA is TGTGCCAGCAGTCGTGGGAACTCCGACTACACC.